This TCR beta chain emerged from a study of blood T cell repertoires in COVID-19. For the study at large: The analysed material was cDNA or gDNA that came from T cells, B-cell-depleted T cells, or PBMCs.

Authors' data handling: The assay estimated nucleated cells by amplifying reference gene primers. TCRdb's copy holds only in-frame clones and misses some; the assay was immunoSEQ multiplex PCR. D and trimming were read from the DNA, whereas the V and J calls and clone size are those reported in that table. Found here are about 140,000 clones, nearly 80% of them singletons; the top ten hold just under 3%. The table lists this clone with a few counts. Trimming removed 5 bases from V and 2 bases from J; junction bases left unmatched: 12. Germline loops: CDR1 LGHDT, CDR2 YNNKEL (reference sequence). The CDR3 contains 17 residues.

This chain joins TRBV3-1 (or the pseudogene TRBV3-2) and TRBJ2-5; 9 bases line up with TRBD2. The sequenced sample consisted of PBMCs or T cells enriched from blood (not recorded which). The sequence was obtained from a woman in her fifties or sixties who had recovered from COVID-19. CDR3 nucleotides: TGTGCCAGCAGCGGGGTGATAAGCGGGGGGCCTCAAGAGACCCAGTACTTC. Translating gives CASSGVISGGPQETQYF.